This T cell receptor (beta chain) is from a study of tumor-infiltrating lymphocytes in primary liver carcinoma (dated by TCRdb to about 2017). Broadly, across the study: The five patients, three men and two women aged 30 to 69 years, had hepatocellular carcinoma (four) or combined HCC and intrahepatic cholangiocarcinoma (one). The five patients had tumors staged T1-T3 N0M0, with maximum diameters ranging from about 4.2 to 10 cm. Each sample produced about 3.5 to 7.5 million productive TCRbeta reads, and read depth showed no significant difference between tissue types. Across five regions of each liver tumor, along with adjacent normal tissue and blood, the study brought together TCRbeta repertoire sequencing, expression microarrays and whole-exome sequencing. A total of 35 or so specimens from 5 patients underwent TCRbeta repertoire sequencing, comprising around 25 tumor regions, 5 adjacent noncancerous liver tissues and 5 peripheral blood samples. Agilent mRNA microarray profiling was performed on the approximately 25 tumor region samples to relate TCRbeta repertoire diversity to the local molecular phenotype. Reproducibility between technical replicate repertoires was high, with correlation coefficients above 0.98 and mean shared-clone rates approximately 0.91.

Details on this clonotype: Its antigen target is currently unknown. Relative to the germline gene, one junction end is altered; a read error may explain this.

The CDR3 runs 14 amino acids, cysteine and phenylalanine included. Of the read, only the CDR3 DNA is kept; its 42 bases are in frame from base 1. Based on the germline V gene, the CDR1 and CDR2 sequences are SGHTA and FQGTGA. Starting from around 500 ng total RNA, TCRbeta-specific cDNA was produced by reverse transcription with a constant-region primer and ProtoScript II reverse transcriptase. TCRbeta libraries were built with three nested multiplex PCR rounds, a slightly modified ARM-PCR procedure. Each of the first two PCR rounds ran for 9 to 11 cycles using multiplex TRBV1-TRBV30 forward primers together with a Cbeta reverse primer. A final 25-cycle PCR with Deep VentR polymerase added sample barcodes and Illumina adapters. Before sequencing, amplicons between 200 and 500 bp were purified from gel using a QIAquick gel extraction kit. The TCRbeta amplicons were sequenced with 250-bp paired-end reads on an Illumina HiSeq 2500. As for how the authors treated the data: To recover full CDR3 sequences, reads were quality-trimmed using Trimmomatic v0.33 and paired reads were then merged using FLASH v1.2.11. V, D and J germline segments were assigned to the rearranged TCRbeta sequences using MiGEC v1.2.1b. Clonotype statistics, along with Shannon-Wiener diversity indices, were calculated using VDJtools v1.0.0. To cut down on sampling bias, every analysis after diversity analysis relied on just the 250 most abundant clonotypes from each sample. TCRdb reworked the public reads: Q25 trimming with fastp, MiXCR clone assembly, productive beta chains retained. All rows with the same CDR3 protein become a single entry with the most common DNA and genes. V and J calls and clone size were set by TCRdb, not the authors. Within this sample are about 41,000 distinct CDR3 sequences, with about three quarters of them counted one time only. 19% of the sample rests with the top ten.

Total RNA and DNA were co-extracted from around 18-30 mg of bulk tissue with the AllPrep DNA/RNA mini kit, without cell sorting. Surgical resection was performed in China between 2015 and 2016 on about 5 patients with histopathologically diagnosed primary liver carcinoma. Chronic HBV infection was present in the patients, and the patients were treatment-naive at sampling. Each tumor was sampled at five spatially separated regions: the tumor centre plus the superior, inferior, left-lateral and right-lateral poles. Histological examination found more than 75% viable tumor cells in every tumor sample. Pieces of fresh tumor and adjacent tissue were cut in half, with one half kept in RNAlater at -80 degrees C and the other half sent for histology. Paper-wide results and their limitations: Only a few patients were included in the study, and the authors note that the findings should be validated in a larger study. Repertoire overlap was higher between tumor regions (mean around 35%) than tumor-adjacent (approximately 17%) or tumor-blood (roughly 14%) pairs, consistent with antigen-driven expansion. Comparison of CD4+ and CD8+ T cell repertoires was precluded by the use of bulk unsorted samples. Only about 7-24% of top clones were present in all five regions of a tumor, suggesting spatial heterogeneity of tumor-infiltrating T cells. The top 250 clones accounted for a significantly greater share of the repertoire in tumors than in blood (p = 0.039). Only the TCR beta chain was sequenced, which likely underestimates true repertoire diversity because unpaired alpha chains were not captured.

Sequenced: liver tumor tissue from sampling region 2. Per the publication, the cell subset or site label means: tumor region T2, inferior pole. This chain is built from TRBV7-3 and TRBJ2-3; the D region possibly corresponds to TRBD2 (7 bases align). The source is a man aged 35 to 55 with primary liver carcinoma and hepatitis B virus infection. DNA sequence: TGTGCCTGCAGCTTGATGGGGGGGCCAGATGCGCAGTATTTT. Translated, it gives CACSLMGGPDAQYF.